The rows below give T cell receptor beta chains drawn from one sample of a study of cytomegalovirus exposure and HLA in healthy donors. Only in-frame clones appear in the TCRdb table, and some are missing; sequencing was by immunoSEQ multiplex PCR. The sample shows a few hundred thousand clones, around 83% of them seen only once. Sequenced material: PBMCs. The receptors come from a girl under 18 in good health and CMV-seronegative. Both conserved end residues are part of each CDR3. The order of the fields is clone size, J gene, D gene, V gene, CDR3 protein, CDR3 DNA. D genes are given only for firm matches. Clone size is given for some rows only: seen once, a few or many times, or a class if the clone is expanded.

size: .; J: TRBJ2-1; D: .; V: TRBV30; CDR3: CAWIAWSSYNEQFF; DNA: TGTGCCTGGATAGCCTGGAGCTCCTACAATGAGCAGTTCTTC
size: few; J: TRBJ1-1; D: .; V: TRBV11-2; CDR3: CASSLTGPEAFF; DNA: TGTGCCAGCAGCTTAACAGGACCTGAAGCTTTCTTT
size: .; J: TRBJ1-5; D: .; V: TRBV28; CDR3: CASSPQGQPQHF; DNA: TGTGCCAGCAGTCCTCAGGGTCAGCCCCAGCATTTT
size: once; J: TRBJ2-7; D: TRBD1; V: TRBV5-4; CDR3: CASSNIRGTYEQYF; DNA: TGTGCCAGCAGTAATATCAGGGGGACCTACGAGCAGTACTTC
size: .; J: TRBJ2-1; D: .; V: TRBV11-2; CDR3: CASSLISGNEQFF; DNA: TGTGCCAGCAGCCTCATTAGTGGTAATGAGCAGTTCTTC
size: .; J: TRBJ1-4; D: TRBD1; V: TRBV2; CDR3: CASSGQGTNEKLFF; DNA: TGTGCCAGCAGTGGACAGGGTACTAATGAAAAACTGTTTTTT
size: .; J: TRBJ2-7; D: TRBD1; V: TRBV4-1; CDR3: CASSQTTGALIDEQYF; DNA: TGCGCCAGCAGCCAGACGACAGGGGCGCTCATCGACGAGCAGTACTTC
size: .; J: TRBJ2-1; D: .; V: TRBV7-9; CDR3: CASSLQGYLTSEQFF; DNA: TGTGCCAGCAGCTTACAGGGTTATCTGACAAGTGAGCAGTTCTTC
size: .; J: TRBJ1-1; D: TRBD1; V: TRBV7-9; CDR3: CASSLGQVENTEAFF; DNA: TGTGCCAGCAGCCTCGGACAGGTGGAGAACACTGAAGCTTTCTTT
size: once; J: TRBJ1-4; D: .; V: TRBV18; CDR3: CASSPAEEKLFF; DNA: TGTGCCAGCTCACCAGCGGAGGAAAAACTGTTTTTT